This T cell receptor beta chain was identified in a study of identifying expanded T cells in peripheral blood. Findings of the study overall: Clone count variance between approximately 2-week samples rose with total template count.

No infections or other immune events were documented during collection. Note on this clone: The antigen is undetermined.

V trimming: 4 bases; J trimming: 5 bases; junction bases outside the gene matches: 14. The CDR3 is made up of 17 amino acids. Germline lookup yields CDR1 LGHNA and CDR2 YNFKEQ. The table came from immunoSEQ multiplex PCR; TCRdb's copy has only in-frame clones and leaves some out. The sample includes about 91,000 clones, more than 70% of them seen just once. Sequences were obtained from blood. The rearrangement joins TRBV4-2 to TRBJ2-3; 8 nucleotides align to TRBD2. This sequence was found in a person aged 18 to 70 in good health. In DNA, the CDR3 is TGTGCCAGCAGCCCGACCCGGGCCGCGGGAGGAGTAGATACGCAGTATTTT. Translating it yields CASSPTRAAGGVDTQYF.